The clone carrying this T cell receptor (beta chain) has a count of ten or more. Its antigen is as yet unknown. This record belongs to a study of T cells in Graves' hyperthyroidism and ophthalmopathy. Study outcomes and limitations: A model of 13 V-J pairs discriminated ophthalmopathy from stable hyperthyroidism.

Per germline, CDR1 SGHDT and CDR2 YYEEEE. The trim removed 4 bases at V and 7 bases at J, leaving 7 bases unmatched. The CDR3 is 15 residues long. Clinical symptoms, serum thyroxine, TRAb, thyroid ultrasound and orbital computed tomography established diagnosis. The investigators amplified TCR beta CDR3 regions from RNA transcripts. The primer set for the first-round RT-PCR of the TCR CDR3 was HTBI. TCRdb independently ran MiXCR on the multiplex PCR reads; one entry per CDR3 protein. This table holds about 360,000 distinct CDR3 sequences, about 12% found once. The chain couples TRBV5-6 to TRBJ1-4, with TRBD1 identical over 10 bases. Sequencing used blood. This receptor was taken from a woman between 18 and 30 years old with Graves' hyperthyroidism. The CDR3 is CASSTRQGAGEKLFF. DNA for the CDR3: TGTGCCAGCAGCACCCGACAGGGGGCAGGTGAAAAACTGTTTTTT.